This TCR beta chain came from a study of blood T cell repertoires in COVID-19. The data were produced by immunoSEQ multiplex PCR, yet TCRdb's version contains in-frame clones alone and is incomplete. The top ten clones hold about an eighth of a sample with about 150,000 clones, more than 70% of them seen once. This clone has more than one count but fewer than ten. J gave up 0 bases and V 3 bases, and 13 bases lay outside the gene matches. The CDR3 spans 18 residues. The V gene's germline CDR1 is ENHRY and CDR2 SYGVKD. The sample comprised peripheral blood. This sequence was found in a man between 60 and 70 years old with active or convalescent COVID-19. V is TRBV10-3 and J is TRBJ1-1, with TRBD1 identical over 7 bases. The DNA for the CDR3 is TGTGCCATCAGTGAAGGGGGCTGGGCCGACCCAATGAACACTGAAGCTTTCTTT. Its protein is CAISEGGWADPMNTEAFF.